This T cell receptor beta chain is drawn from a study of shared clonotypes between healthy human individuals. Broader study findings: A few donors had 4% to 6.5% of their naive CD4 clonotypes in common. In the sorted subsets, rarefaction showed sequencing was incomplete despite large depth.

Clones were read by immunoSEQ multiplex PCR, and TCRdb kept only the in-frame ones, dropping some. The table includes around 2,000,000 clones, under 95% detected once. Details on this clone: Its antigen is unidentified.

The CDR3 runs 14 residues. Germline V gene sequence: CDR1 MNHEY, CDR2 SMNVEV (reference sequence). The V end was cut by 2 bases, the J end by 2 bases, with 8 bases between. Cells designated naive CD8 were CD45RO-negative and were positively selected for CCR7, with terminally differentiated effector memory CD45RA+ cells excluded. The sequenced material came from naive CD8+ T cells from PBMCs. The clonotype comes from a man between 18 and 29 years old in good health. Some clones in this sample may be carry-over from other donors' samples. The V and J genes are TRBV27 and TRBJ2-3; D is unresolved. CDR3 in DNA: TGTGCCAGCAGTTTAAACGGGCTCACAGATACGCAGTATTTT. Amino acid sequence: CASSLNGLTDTQYF.